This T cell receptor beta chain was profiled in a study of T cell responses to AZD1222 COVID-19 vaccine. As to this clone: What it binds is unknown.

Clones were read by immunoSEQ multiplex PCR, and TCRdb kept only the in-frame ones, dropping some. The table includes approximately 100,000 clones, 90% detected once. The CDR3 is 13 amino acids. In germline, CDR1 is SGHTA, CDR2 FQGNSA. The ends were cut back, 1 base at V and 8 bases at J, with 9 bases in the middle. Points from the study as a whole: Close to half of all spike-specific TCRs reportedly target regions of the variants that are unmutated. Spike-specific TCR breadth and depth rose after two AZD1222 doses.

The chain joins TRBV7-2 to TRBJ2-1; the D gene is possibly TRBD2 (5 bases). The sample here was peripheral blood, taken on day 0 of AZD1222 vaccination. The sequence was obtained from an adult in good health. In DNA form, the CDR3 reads TGTGCCAGCAGCTTAGATGGGGAGCATGAGCAGTTCTTC. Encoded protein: CASSLDGEHEQFF.